This paragraph covers one T cell receptor beta chain sequence. Antigen unknown. This record belongs to a study of cytomegalovirus exposure and HLA in healthy donors. Points from the study as a whole: Rare TCR sequences dominated, though some public TCRs recurred in many donors. A few of the chains that were CMV-associated were confirmed in vitro to be specific for CMV antigens.

CDR3 length equals 16 residues. Germline-derived CDR1 and CDR2 are MNHNS and SASEGT. The J segment lost 1 base and the V segment lost 4 bases, leaving 7 bases of the junction unmatched. This donor's CMV serostatus is unrecorded. Primers: 60 Vbeta forward and 13 Jbeta reverse. Sequencing was performed with immunoSEQ multiplex PCR; in TCRdb, only in-frame clones are kept and a portion is missing. The repertoire includes over 150,000 clones, 80% of them detected once, and roughly 2% sits in the top ten. J is TRBJ2-3 and V is TRBV6-1; 8 bases map to TRBD2. Sequencing was carried out using PBMCs. The origin of this receptor is a human donor in good health. This chain's CDR3 is CASSGLRGGGTDTQYF. CDR3 coding DNA: TGTGCCAGCAGTGGGCTCCGGGGGGGAGGCACAGATACGCAGTATTTT.